The sample holds many counts of the clone carrying this T cell receptor beta chain. These data are taken from a study of T-cell reconstitution after alpha-beta-depleted transplantation in children. The V gene's germline CDR1 is SGHTA and CDR2 FQGNSA. The ends were cut back, 5 bases at V and 13 bases at J, with 17 bases in the middle. The CDR3 extends over 12 amino acids. This sample's TCRbeta library carried unique molecular identifier barcodes. TCRdb fed the PCR reads into MiXCR, producing one record per CDR3 protein. The repertoire holds some 72,000 distinct CDR3 sequences, with approximately 7.3% as singletons.

The chain carries TRBV7-2 and TRBJ1-2; D is uncertain. The origin of this receptor is a human donor who donated a stem cell graft to a child with acute lymphoblastic leukemia. The specimen was PBMCs from the stem cell graft donor, collected from the stem cell graft. CDR3 sequence reads: CASSESRGIGTF. CDR3 sequence (DNA): TGTGCCAGCAGCGAAAGCCGAGGTATAGGCACCTTC.